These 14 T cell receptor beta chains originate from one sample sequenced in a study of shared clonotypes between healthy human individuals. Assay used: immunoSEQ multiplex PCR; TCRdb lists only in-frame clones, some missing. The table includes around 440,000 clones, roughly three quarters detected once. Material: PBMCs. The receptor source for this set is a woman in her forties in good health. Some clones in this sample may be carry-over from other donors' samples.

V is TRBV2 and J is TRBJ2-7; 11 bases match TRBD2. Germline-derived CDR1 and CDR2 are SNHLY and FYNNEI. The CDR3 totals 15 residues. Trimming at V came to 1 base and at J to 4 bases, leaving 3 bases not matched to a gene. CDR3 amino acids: CASSEGPSGRYEQYF. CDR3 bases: TGTGCCAGCAGTGAAGGTCCTAGCGGGAGGTACGAGCAGTACTTC.

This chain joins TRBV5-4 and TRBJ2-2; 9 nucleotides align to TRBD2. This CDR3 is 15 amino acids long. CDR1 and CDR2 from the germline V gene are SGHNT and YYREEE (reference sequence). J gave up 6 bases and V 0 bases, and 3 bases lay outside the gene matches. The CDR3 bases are TGTGCCAGCAGCTTGGGCGGGAGGGCCCCCGGGGAGCTGTTTTTT. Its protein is CASSLGGRAPGELFF.

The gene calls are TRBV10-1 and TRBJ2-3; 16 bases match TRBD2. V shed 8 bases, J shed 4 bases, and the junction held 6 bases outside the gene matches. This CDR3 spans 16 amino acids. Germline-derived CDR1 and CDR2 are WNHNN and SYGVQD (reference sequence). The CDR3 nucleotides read TGCGCCAGCCCGGGACTAGCGGGAGGGAAACCAGATACGCAGTATTTT. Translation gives CASPGLAGGKPDTQYF.

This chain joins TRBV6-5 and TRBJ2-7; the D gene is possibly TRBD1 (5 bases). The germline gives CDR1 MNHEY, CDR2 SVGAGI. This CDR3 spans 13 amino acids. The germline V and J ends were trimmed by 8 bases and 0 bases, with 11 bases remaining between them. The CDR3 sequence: CASFSRDSYEQYF. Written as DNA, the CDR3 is TGTGCCAGCTTCAGCAGGGACTCCTACGAGCAGTACTTC.

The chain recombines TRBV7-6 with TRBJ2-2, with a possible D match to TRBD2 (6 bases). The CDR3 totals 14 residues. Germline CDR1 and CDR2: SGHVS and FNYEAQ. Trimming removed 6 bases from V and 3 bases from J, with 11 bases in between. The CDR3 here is CASRVGGYTGELFF. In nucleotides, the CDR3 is TGTGCCAGCAGAGTAGGAGGGTACACCGGGGAGCTGTTTTTT. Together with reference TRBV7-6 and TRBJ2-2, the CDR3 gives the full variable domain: GAGVSQSPRYKVTKRGQDVALRCDPISGHVSLYWYRQALGQGPEFLTYFNYEAQQDKSGLPNDRFSAERPEGSISTLTIQRTEQRDSAMYRCASRVGGYTGELFFGEGSRLTVL.

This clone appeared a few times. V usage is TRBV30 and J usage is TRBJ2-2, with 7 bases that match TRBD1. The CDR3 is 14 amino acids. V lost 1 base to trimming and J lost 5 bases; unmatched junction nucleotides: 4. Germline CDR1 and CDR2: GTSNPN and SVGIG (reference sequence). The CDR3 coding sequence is TGTGCCTGGAGTGCTCAGGGGGTGACCGGGGAGCTGTTTTTT. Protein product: CAWSAQGVTGELFF.

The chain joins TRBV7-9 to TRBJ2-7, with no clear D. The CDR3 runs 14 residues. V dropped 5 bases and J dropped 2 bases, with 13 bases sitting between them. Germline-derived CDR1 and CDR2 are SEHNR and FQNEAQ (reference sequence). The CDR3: CASSTPAAPYEQYF. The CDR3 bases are TGTGCCAGCAGCACACCGGCAGCACCCTACGAGCAGTACTTC.

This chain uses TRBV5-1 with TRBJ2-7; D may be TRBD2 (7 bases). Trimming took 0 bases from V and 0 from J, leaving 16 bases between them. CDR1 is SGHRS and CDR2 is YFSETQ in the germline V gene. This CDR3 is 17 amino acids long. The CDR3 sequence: CASSLASGGGPSYEQYF. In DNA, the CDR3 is TGCGCCAGCAGCTTGGCCTCTGGCGGGGGCCCCTCCTACGAGCAGTACTTC. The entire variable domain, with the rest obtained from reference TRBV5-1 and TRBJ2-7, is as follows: KAGVTQTPRYLIKTRGQQVTLSCSPISGHRSVSWYQQTPGQGLQFLFEYFSETQRNKGNFPGRFSGRQFSNSRSEMNVSTLELGDSALYLCASSLASGGGPSYEQYFGPGTRLTVT.

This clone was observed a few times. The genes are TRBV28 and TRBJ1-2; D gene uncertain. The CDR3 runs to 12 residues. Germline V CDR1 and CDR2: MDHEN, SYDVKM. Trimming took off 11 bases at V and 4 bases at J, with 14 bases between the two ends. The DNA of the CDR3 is TGTGCCGAGGGAAGCTCGGCCTATGGCTACACCTTC. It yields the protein CAEGSSAYGYTF.

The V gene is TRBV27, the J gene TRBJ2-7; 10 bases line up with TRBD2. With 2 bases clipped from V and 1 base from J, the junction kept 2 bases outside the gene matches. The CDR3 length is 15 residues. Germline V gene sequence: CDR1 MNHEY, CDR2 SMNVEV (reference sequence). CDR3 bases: TGTGCCAGCAGTTTAAAACTAGCGGGATCCTACGAGCAGTACTTC. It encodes CASSLKLAGSYEQYF.

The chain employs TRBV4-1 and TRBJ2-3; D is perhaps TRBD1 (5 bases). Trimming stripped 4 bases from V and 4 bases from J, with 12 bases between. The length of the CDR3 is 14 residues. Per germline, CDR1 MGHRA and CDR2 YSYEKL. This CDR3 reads CASSRRVGADTQYF. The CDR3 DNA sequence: TGCGCCAGCAGCCGCAGGGTTGGCGCAGATACGCAGTATTTT.

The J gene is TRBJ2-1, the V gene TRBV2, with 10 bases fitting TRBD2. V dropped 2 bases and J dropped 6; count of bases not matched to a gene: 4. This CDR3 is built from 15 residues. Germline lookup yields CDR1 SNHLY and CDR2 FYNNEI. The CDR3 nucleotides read TGTGCCAGCAGTGAACTAGCGGGAGCGGTCAATGAGCAGTTCTTC. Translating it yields CASSELAGAVNEQFF.

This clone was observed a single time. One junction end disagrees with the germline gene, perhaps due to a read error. The CDR3 loop reads CASSSPAGTSIPF. CDR3 nucleotides: TGTGCCAGCAGTTCACCCGCCGGGACTAGCATTCCTTTC. V usage is TRBV28 and J usage is TRBJ2-7; 9 bases are shared with TRBD2. CDR3 length: 13 amino acids. Germline V gene lookup returns CDR1 MDHEN and CDR2 SYDVKM.

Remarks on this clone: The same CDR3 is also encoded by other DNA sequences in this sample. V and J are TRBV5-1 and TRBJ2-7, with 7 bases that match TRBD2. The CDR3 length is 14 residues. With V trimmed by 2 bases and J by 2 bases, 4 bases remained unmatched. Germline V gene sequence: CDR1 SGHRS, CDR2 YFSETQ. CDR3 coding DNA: TGCGCCAGCAGCTTAGGCGGGAGCGCCTACGAGCAGTACTTC. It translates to CASSLGGSAYEQYF.